What follows are 16 T cell receptor beta chains derived from one specimen sequenced in a study of T cell changes during pregnancy in multiple sclerosis. Profiled with immunoSEQ multiplex PCR; TCRdb holds only in-frame clones, not every one. The profile shows roughly 88,000 clones, more than 85% of them singletons. The sample in question was peripheral blood, obtained in the first trimester of pregnancy. Receptors originate from a female donor with multiple sclerosis, enrolled in a pregnancy study.

The chain links TRBV7-9 to TRBJ1-1, with D maybe TRBD1 (5 bases). This CDR3 has 15 amino acids. Trimming removed 5 bases from V and 1 base from J, with 14 bases in between. Per germline, CDR1 SEHNR and CDR2 FQNEAQ (reference sequence). The CDR3, as DNA: TGTGCCAGCAGCGACATCGACGGACAGAACACTGAAGCTTTCTTT. Translated: CASSDIDGQNTEAFF.

The chain couples TRBV30 to TRBJ1-3, with D possibly TRBD1 on 6 matching bases. This CDR3 spans 17 amino acids. Per the germline V gene, CDR1 is GTSNPN and CDR2 is SVGIG (reference sequence). The ends were cut back, 2 bases at V and 0 bases at J, with 17 bases in the middle. CDR3 in DNA: TGTGCCTGGAGTTGGATACGTGACAGGAGCTCTGGAAACACCATATATTTT. Residues: CAWSWIRDRSSGNTIYF.

The chain joins TRBV28 to TRBJ2-3, with TRBD2 matching over 8 bases. Germline V gene data show CDR1 as MDHEN and CDR2 as SYDVKM. The CDR3 contains 15 residues. V lost 4 bases and J lost 2; bases outside the gene matches: 5. The CDR3 spells CASSSQRESTDTQYF. In nucleotides, the CDR3 is TGTGCCAGCAGTTCCCAGCGGGAGTCCACAGATACGCAGTATTTT.

The gene calls are TRBV7-6 and TRBJ1-2; D not certain. The CDR3 extends over 14 amino acids. The germline V and J ends were trimmed by 5 bases and 4 bases, with 14 bases remaining between them. CDR1 and CDR2 (germline): SGHVS, FNYEAQ. The CDR3 region is CASSPDGGSYGYTF. CDR3 bases: TGTGCCAGCAGCCCCGATGGAGGTTCCTATGGCTACACCTTC.

The chain links TRBV7-9 to TRBJ1-1; 7 bases align to TRBD1. CDR3 length equals 17 residues. CDR1 is SEHNR and CDR2 is FQNEAQ in the germline V gene (reference sequence). The junction had 12 bases not matched to a gene; V was cut back by 1 base and J by 4 bases. The CDR3 nucleotides are TGTGCCAGCAGCTTAGGGGGTGGAGGGGGCGTGGGCACTGAAGCTTTCTTT. Its protein is CASSLGGGGGVGTEAFF.

The chain carries TRBV4-1 and TRBJ1-3; no definite D call. The length of the CDR3 is 16 residues. Germline CDR1 MGHRA, CDR2 YSYEKL. V lost 1 base and J lost 0, with 10 bases in between. CDR3 residues: CASSQVQRASGNTIYF. DNA of the CDR3: TGCGCCAGCAGCCAAGTTCAGCGAGCCTCTGGAAACACCATATATTTT.

Remarks on this clone: Other DNA sequences within the sample encode an identical CDR3. The V gene is TRBV27, the J gene TRBJ2-7, with a tentative D call TRBD1 (6 bases). Trimming shortened V by 5 bases and J by 3 bases, and 11 bases separated the two germline ends. Per the germline V gene, CDR1 is MNHEY and CDR2 is SMNVEV (reference sequence). The CDR3 length is 13 residues. The CDR3 protein is CASSLSGDYEQYF. CDR3 coding DNA: TGTGCCAGCAGTCTGTCAGGGGACTACGAGCAGTACTTC.

This chain uses TRBV4-2 with TRBJ2-2; 10 positions match TRBD2. The CDR3 is made up of 15 amino acids. Germline CDR1 reads LGHNA; CDR2 reads YNFKEQ. Losses at the gene ends were 6 bases for V and 1 base for J; bases not matched to a gene: 2. CDR3 in DNA: TGTGCCAGCAGTTTAGCGGGAGGGAACACCGGGGAGCTGTTTTTT. It yields the protein CASSLAGGNTGELFF.

In this sample, this clone turned up once. The chain recombines TRBV4-2 with TRBJ2-1; TRBD2 matches at 8 bases. The CDR3 spans 15 residues. The trim removed 0 bases at V and 4 bases at J, leaving 2 bases unmatched. The germline V gene has CDR1 LGHNA and CDR2 YNFKEQ. DNA of the CDR3: TGTGCCAGCAGCCAAGATCCGGGAGGGTACAATGAGCAGTTCTTC. Translated, it gives CASSQDPGGYNEQFF.

This chain joins TRBV10-3 and TRBJ1-2, with D perhaps TRBD1 (5 bases). Germline CDR1 reads ENHRY; CDR2 reads SYGVKD. V was clipped by 0 bases and J by 2 bases, with 7 bases between them. This CDR3 spans 14 amino acids. DNA of the CDR3: TGTGCCATCAGTGAGTCTGGGGGGAACTATGGCTACACCTTC. Protein sequence: CAISESGGNYGYTF.

The chain uses TRBV6-1 and TRBJ2-2; 9 nucleotides line up with TRBD1. Germline lookup yields CDR1 MNHNS and CDR2 SASEGT. V shed 1 base, J shed 9 bases, and the junction held 6 bases outside the gene matches. The CDR3 covers 15 residues. Written as DNA, the CDR3 is TGTGCCAGCAGTGAAGGGACAGGGGTTTATCGGGAGCTGTTTTTT. Protein product: CASSEGTGVYRELFF.

This chain connects TRBV19 to TRBJ1-5; a possible D gene is TRBD1 (6 bases). V shed 7 bases and J shed 0 bases, with 10 bases lying between them. This CDR3 region has 14 residues. In germline, CDR1 is LNHDA, CDR2 SQIVND (reference sequence). DNA for the CDR3: TGTGCCAGTACCGGGACATTTAGCAATCAGCCCCAGCATTTT. This gives the protein CASTGTFSNQPQHF.

V and J are TRBV29-1 and TRBJ2-7, with TRBD1 identical over 10 bases. This CDR3 region has 12 residues. Germline CDR1 reads SQVTM; CDR2 reads ANQGSEA. The V gene end was trimmed by 5 bases and the J gene end by 7 bases; junction bases not matched to a gene: 5. The CDR3 bases are TGCAGCGTTAGACAGGGGGCGAAGGAGCAGTACTTC. Its translation: CSVRQGAKEQYF.

The chain uses TRBV4-1 and TRBJ1-5, with TRBD1 matching over 8 bases. The CDR3 is 15 amino acids. With V trimmed by 3 bases and J by 2 bases, 3 bases remained unmatched. CDR1 is MGHRA and CDR2 is YSYEKL in the germline V gene. CDR3 protein: CASSHVTGGNQPQHF. The DNA for the CDR3 is TGCGCCAGCAGCCACGTGACAGGGGGCAATCAGCCCCAGCATTTT.

The rearrangement uses TRBV4-2 and TRBJ2-1, with 7 bases fitting TRBD2. The CDR3 sequence is 15 residues long. Germline V gives CDR1 LGHNA, CDR2 YNFKEQ. After removal of 6 bases from V and 5 bases from J, the junction contained 10 bases not matched to a gene. CDR3 sequence: CASSPGRGLNNEQFF. CDR3 sequence (DNA): TGTGCCAGCAGTCCCGGGCGGGGGTTGAACAATGAGCAGTTCTTC.

This clone is a singleton in its sample. Written as DNA, the CDR3 is TGCAGCGTGGACGTAGCCGGGACAGCGAAACGGGAGACCCAGTACTTC. Protein product: CSVDVAGTAKRETQYF. The V gene is TRBV29-1, the J gene TRBJ2-5, with 7 bases that match TRBD1. After removal of 6 bases from V and 5 bases from J, the junction contained 18 bases not matched to a gene. This CDR3 comprises 16 residues. In germline, CDR1 is SQVTM, CDR2 ANQGSEA. The full variable domain, its missing parts supplied by reference TRBV29-1 and TRBJ2-5, is SAVISQKPSRDICQRGTSLTIQCQVDSQVTMMFWYRQQPGQSLTLIATANQGSEATYESGFVIDKFPISRPNLTFSTLTVSNMSPEDSSIYLCSVDVAGTAKRETQYFGPGTRLLVL.